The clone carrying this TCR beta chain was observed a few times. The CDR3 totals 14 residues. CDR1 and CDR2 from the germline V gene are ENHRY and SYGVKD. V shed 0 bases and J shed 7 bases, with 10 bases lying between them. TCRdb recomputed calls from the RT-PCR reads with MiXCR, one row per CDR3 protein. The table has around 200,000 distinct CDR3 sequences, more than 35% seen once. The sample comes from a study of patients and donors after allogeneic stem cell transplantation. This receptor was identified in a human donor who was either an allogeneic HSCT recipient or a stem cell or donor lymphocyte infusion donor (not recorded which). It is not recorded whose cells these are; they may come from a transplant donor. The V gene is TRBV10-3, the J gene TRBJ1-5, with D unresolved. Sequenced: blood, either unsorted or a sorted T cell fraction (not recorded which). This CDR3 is CAISESRDKQPQHF. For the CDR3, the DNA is TGTGCCATCAGTGAGTCTAGGGATAAGCAGCCCCAGCATTTT.